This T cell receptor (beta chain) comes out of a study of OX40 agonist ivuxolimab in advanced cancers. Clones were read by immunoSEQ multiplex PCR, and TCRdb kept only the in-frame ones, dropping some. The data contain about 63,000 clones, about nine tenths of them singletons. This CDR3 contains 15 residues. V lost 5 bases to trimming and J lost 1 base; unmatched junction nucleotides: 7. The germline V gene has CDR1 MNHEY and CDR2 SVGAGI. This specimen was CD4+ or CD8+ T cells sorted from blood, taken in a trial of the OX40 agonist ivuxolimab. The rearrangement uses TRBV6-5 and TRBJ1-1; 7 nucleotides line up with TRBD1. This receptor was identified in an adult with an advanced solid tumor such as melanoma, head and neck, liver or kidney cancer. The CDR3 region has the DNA TGTGCCAGCAGTCAAGGGACAGTTTCGAACACTGAAGCTTTCTTT. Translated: CASSQGTVSNTEAFF.